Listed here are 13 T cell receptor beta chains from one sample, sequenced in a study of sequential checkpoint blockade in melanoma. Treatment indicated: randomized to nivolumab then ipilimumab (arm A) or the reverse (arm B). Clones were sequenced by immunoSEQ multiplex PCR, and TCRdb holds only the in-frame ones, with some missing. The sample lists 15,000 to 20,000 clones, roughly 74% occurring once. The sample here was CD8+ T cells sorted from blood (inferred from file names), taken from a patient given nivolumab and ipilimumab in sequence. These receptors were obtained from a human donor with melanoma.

The CDR3 nucleotides read TGTGCCAGCAGTTTATCTGCGACCTACAATGAGCAGTTCTTC. Translated: CASSLSATYNEQFF. The chain has TRBV27 and TRBJ2-1; D not certain. The length of the CDR3 is 14 residues. Germline V gives CDR1 MNHEY, CDR2 SMNVEV (reference sequence). V was shortened by 0 bases and J by 2 bases, with 5 bases between the two germline ends.

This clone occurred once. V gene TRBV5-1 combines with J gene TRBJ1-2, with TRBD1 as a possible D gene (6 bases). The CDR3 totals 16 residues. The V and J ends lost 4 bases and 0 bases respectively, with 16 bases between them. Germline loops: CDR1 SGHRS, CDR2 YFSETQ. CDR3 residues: CASSGSDSNANYGYTF. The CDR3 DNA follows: TGCGCCAGCAGCGGCTCGGACAGCAACGCTAACTATGGCTACACCTTC.

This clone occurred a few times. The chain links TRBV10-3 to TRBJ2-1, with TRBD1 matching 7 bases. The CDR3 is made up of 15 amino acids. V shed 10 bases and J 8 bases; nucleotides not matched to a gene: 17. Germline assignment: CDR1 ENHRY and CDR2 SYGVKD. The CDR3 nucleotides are TGTGCCAGCCTACCGGGACCCCAAAGGGGGCATGAGCAGTTCTTC. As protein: CASLPGPQRGHEQFF.

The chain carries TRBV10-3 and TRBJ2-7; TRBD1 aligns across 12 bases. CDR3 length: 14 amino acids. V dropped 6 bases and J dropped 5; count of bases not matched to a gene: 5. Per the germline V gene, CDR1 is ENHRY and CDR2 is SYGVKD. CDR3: CAISTGQGANEQYF. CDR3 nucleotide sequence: TGTGCCATCAGCACGGGACAGGGGGCTAACGAGCAGTACTTC.

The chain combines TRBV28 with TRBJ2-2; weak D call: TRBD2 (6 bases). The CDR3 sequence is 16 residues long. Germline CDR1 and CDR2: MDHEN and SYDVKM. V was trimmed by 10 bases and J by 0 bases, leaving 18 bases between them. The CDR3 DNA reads TGTGCCACCGATCAGGATGGAGGGACGAACACCGGGGAGCTGTTTTTT. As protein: CATDQDGGTNTGELFF.

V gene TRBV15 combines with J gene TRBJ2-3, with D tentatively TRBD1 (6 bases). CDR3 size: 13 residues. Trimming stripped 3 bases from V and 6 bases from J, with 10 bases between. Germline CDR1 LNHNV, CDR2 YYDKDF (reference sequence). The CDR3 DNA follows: TGTGCCACCAGCAGCGGACAGTTGGATACGCAGTATTTT. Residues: CATSSGQLDTQYF.

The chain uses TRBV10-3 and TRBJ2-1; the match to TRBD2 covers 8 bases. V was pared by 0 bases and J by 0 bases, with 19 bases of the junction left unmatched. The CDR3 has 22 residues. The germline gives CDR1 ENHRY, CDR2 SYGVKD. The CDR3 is CAISESSSLSGDFSFSYNEQFF. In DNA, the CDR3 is TGTGCCATCAGTGAGTCGAGTAGTCTTAGCGGGGACTTCAGTTTCTCCTACAATGAGCAGTTCTTC.

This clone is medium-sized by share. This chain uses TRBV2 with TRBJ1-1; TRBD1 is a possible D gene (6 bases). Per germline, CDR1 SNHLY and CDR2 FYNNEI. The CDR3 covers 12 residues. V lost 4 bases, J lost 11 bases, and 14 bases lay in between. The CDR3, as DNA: TGTGCCAGCAGTGCCCCGGGACAACGGGCTTTCTTT. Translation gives CASSAPGQRAFF.

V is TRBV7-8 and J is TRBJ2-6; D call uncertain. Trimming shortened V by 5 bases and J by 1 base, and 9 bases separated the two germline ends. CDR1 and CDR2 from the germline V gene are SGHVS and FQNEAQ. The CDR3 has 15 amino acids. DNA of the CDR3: TGTGCCAGCAGCCCGCCAGTTTCTGGGGCCAACGTCCTGACTTTC. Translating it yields CASSPPVSGANVLTF.

CDR3 protein: CASRRGGTAISYEQYF. The CDR3 nucleotides read TGTGCCAGCAGAAGAGGGGGGACAGCGATCTCCTACGAGCAGTACTTC. The chain links TRBV27 to TRBJ2-7; D might be TRBD1 (7 bases). V lost 6 bases to trimming and J lost 0 bases, with 18 bases between them. Germline V gives CDR1 MNHEY, CDR2 SMNVEV (reference sequence). The CDR3 consists of 16 residues.

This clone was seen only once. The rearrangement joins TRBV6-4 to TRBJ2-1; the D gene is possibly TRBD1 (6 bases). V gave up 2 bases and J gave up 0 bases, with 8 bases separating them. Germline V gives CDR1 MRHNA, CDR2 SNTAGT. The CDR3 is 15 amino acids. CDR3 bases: TGTGCCAGCAGTGACGGGGGACACTCCTACAATGAGCAGTTCTTC. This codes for CASSDGGHSYNEQFF.

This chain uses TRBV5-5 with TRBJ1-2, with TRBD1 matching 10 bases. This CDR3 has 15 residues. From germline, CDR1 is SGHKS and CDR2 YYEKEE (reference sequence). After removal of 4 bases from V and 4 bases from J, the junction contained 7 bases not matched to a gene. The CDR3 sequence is CASSDDRGRVYGYTF. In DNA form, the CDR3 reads TGTGCCAGCAGCGACGACAGGGGGCGTGTCTATGGCTACACCTTC.

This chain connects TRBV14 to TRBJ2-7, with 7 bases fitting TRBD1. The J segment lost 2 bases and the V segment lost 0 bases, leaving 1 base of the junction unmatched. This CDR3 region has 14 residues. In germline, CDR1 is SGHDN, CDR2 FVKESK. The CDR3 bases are TGTGCCAGCAGCCAAGAACAGGGGACCTACGAGCAGTACTTC. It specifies CASSQEQGTYEQYF.